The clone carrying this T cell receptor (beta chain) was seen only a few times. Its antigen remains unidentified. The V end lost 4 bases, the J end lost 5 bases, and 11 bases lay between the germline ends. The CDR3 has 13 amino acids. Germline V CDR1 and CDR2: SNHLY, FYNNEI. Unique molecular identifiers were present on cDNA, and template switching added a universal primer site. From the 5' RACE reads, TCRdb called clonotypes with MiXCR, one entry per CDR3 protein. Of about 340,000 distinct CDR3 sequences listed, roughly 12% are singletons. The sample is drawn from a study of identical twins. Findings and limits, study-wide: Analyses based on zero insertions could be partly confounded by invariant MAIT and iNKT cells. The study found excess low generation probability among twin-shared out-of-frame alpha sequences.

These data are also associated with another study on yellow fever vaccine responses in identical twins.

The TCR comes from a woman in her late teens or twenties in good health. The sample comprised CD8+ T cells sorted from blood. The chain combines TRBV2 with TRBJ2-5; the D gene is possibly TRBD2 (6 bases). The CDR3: CASSVGDWETQYF. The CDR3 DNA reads TGTGCCAGCAGTGTGGGGGACTGGGAGACCCAGTACTTC.